These 25 T cell receptor beta chains originate from one sample sequenced in a study of PD-L1 blockade in urothelial cancer. Time point defined: peripheral blood 6 weeks after treatment start. Clones were read by immunoSEQ multiplex PCR, and TCRdb kept only the in-frame ones, dropping some. The repertoire includes 40,000 or so clones, roughly 86% of them detected once, and 13% sits in the top ten. Specimen: PBMCs, collected around atezolizumab (anti-PD-L1) treatment. These receptors all come from a man between 60 and 75 years old with urothelial cancer.

This chain links TRBV15 with TRBJ2-7; the match to TRBD1 covers 7 bases. V shed 3 bases, J shed 2 bases, and the junction held 7 bases outside the gene matches. CDR1 and CDR2 from the germline V gene are LNHNV and YYDKDF (reference sequence). The CDR3 covers 15 residues. CDR3 residues: CATSSHRGPTYEQYF. The CDR3 region has the DNA TGTGCCACCAGCAGCCACAGGGGACCTACCTACGAGCAGTACTTC. The full variable domain, in which reference TRBV15 and TRBJ2-7 provide the parts outside the CDR3, is DAMVIQNPRYQVTQFGKPVTLSCSQTLNHNVMYWYQQKSSQAPKLLFHYYDKDFNNEADTPDNFQSRRPNTSFCFLDIRSPGLGDTAMYLCATSSHRGPTYEQYFGPGTRLTVT.

The chain recombines TRBV5-4 with TRBJ2-7, with TRBD1 matching 8 bases. The CDR3 sequence is 14 residues long. Germline values: CDR1 SGHNT, CDR2 YYREEE (reference sequence). Trimming took 4 bases from V and 2 from J; bases not matched to a gene: 5. Written as DNA, the CDR3 is TGTGCCAGCAGCCGGGACAGGCCAACCTACGAGCAGTACTTC. As protein: CASSRDRPTYEQYF. Using reference TRBV5-4 and TRBJ2-7 for the parts outside the CDR3, the full variable domain is ETGVTQSPTHLIKTRGQQVTLRCSSQSGHNTVSWYQQALGQGPQFIFQYYREEENGRGNFPPRFSGLQFPNYSSELNVNALELDDSALYLCASSRDRPTYEQYFGPGTRLTVT.

The chain is built from TRBV5-6 and TRBJ1-5; D is ambiguous. Trimming cost V 0 bases and J 0 bases, with 13 bases left between them. The CDR3 totals 17 residues. Germline CDR1 reads SGHDT; CDR2 reads YYEEEE. The CDR3, as DNA: TGTGCCAGCAGCTTGGCGGTCGGTGGGCGTAGCAATCAGCCCCAGCATTTT. Translated, it gives CASSLAVGGRSNQPQHF.

The rearrangement uses TRBV4-2 and TRBJ2-5, with D perhaps matching TRBD1 (5 bases). The CDR3 loop spans 12 amino acids. The germline gives CDR1 LGHNA, CDR2 YNFKEQ. Trimming cost V 8 bases and J 4 bases, with 11 bases left between them. CDR3 DNA: TGTGCCAGCGGTCTTACAGGAGAGACCCAGTACTTC. Amino acid sequence: CASGLTGETQYF.

This chain's CDR3 is CATSRDFRWSTNEKLFF. In nucleotides, the CDR3 is TGTGCCACCAGCAGAGATTTTAGATGGTCGACTAATGAAAAACTGTTTTTT. V gene TRBV15 combines with J gene TRBJ1-4; no firm D call. The CDR3 totals 17 residues. Germline CDR1 and CDR2: LNHNV and YYDKDF (reference sequence). Between the trimmed V and J ends, which lost 0 bases and 2 bases, there was a span of 13 bases.

The rearrangement joins TRBV11-3 to TRBJ2-1, with D possibly matching TRBD2 (6 bases). The CDR3 length is 16 residues. Germline V gene sequence: CDR1 SGHNT, CDR2 YENEEA. Trimming shortened V by 5 bases and J by 8 bases, and 22 bases separated the two germline ends. CDR3 in DNA: TGTGCCAGCAGCCCCCGATTCATCGGGGGAGGCGATGAGCAGTTCTTC. Its translation: CASSPRFIGGGDEQFF. Drawing the rest from reference TRBV11-3 and TRBJ2-1, the complete variable domain is EAGVVQSPRYKIIEKKQPVAFWCNPISGHNTLYWYLQNLGQGPELLIRYENEEAVDDSQLPKDRFSAERLKGVDSTLKIQPAELGDSAVYLCASSPRFIGGGDEQFFGPGTRLTVL.

The rearrangement links TRBV28 to TRBJ2-3, with 9 bases fitting TRBD2. The CDR3 totals 16 residues. With 5 bases clipped from V and 2 bases from J, the junction kept 8 bases outside the gene matches. The germline V gene encodes CDR1 MDHEN and CDR2 SYDVKM. CDR3 protein: CASSGIAGVNTDTQYF. CDR3 nucleotide sequence: TGTGCCAGCAGTGGGATAGCGGGGGTTAACACAGATACGCAGTATTTT.

The V and J genes are TRBV11-2 and TRBJ1-2; no clear D gene. The CDR3 has 15 residues. V dropped 5 bases and J dropped 5 bases, with 18 bases sitting between them. Germline CDR1 and CDR2: SGHAT and FQNNGV. CDR3 nucleotides: TGTGCCAGCAGCCCCTCGGGTATGGGTCATTATGGCTACACCTTC. Encoded protein: CASSPSGMGHYGYTF.

V gene TRBV10-2 combines with J gene TRBJ1-1, with D perhaps TRBD1 (5 bases). V gave up 5 bases and J gave up 3 bases, with 13 bases separating them. This CDR3 contains 14 residues. From germline, CDR1 is WSHSY and CDR2 SAAADI. The CDR3 DNA is TGCGCCAGCAGTTCCGGGACGGGAGACACTGAAGCTTTCTTT. Protein: CASSSGTGDTEAFF.

The rearrangement links TRBV4-2 to TRBJ1-4; 7 bases agree with TRBD1. From germline, CDR1 is LGHNA and CDR2 YNFKEQ. There are 14 residues in the CDR3. The V gene end was trimmed by 3 bases and the J gene end by 4 bases; junction bases not matched to a gene: 2. CDR3 sequence: CASSQNRGNEKLFF. The CDR3 DNA is TGTGCCAGCAGCCAGAACAGGGGTAATGAAAAACTGTTTTTT.

This sequence joins TRBV5-1 and TRBJ1-2; D is ambiguous. Germline-derived CDR1 and CDR2 are SGHRS and YFSETQ. This CDR3 is 13 amino acids long. Deletions cut 5 bases from V and 4 bases from J, with 12 bases between. The CDR3 is CASREGEVYGYTF. In DNA form, the CDR3 reads TGCGCCAGCAGGGAGGGAGAGGTCTATGGCTACACCTTC.

This chain connects TRBV9 to TRBJ1-1; weak D call: TRBD1 (6 bases). The length of the CDR3 is 13 residues. The V end was cut by 0 bases, the J end by 3 bases, with 6 bases between. Germline V CDR1 and CDR2: SGDLS, YYNGEE. Here the CDR3 reads CASSVDRDTEAFF. CDR3 DNA sequence: TGTGCCAGCAGCGTAGACAGGGACACTGAAGCTTTCTTT. The variable domain in full, with the rest retrieved from reference TRBV9 and TRBJ1-1, is DSGVTQTPKHLITATGQRVTLRCSPRSGDLSVYWYQQSLDQGLQFLIQYYNGEERAKGNILERFSAQQFPDLHSELNLSSLELGDSALYFCASSVDRDTEAFFGQGTRLTVV.

This clone showed up just once. The genes are TRBV4-1 and TRBJ2-1; 7 bases line up with TRBD2. The CDR3 consists of 15 residues. CDR1 is MGHRA and CDR2 is YSYEKL in the germline V gene. The V and J ends lost 4 bases and 3 bases, in that order; junction bases with no gene match: 6. The CDR3 coding sequence is TGCGCCAGCAGCCTTCCTAGCGGTAACTACAATGAGCAGTTCTTC. This codes for CASSLPSGNYNEQFF.

V and J are TRBV19 and TRBJ2-5; 7 positions agree with TRBD2. V lost 4 bases and J lost 5; bases outside the gene matches: 7. This CDR3 comprises 14 residues. Germline CDR1 is LNHDA and CDR2 is SQIVND (reference sequence). The CDR3 coding sequence is TGTGCCAGTAGTACCTTAGCGGGCCCGGAGACCCAGTACTTC. This codes for CASSTLAGPETQYF.

The chain couples TRBV5-1 to TRBJ2-5, with D possibly being TRBD2 (5 bases). The ends were cut back, 4 bases at V and 3 bases at J, with 16 bases in the middle. Germline assignment: CDR1 SGHRS and CDR2 YFSETQ. The CDR3 sequence is 15 residues long. The CDR3 DNA reads as TGCGCCAGCAGCCCGGGATTTCGGGATGAAGAGACCCAGTACTTC. Translated: CASSPGFRDEETQYF.

CDR3 DNA: TGCGCCAGCAGCCCGGCGGGACAGGGTATGGTGGAGACCTTC. Its translation is CASSPAGQGMVETF. The rearrangement uses TRBV5-1 and TRBJ1-2; 9 nucleotides match TRBD1. Germline V gene lookup returns CDR1 SGHRS and CDR2 YFSETQ. The CDR3 sequence is 14 residues long. V shed 4 bases, J shed 14 bases, and the junction held 15 bases outside the gene matches.

The genes are TRBV19 and TRBJ1-5; 11 nucleotides line up with TRBD1. The CDR3 is 16 amino acids. Germline CDR1 is LNHDA and CDR2 is SQIVND (reference sequence). V was pared by 5 bases and J by 6 bases, with 9 bases of the junction left unmatched. CDR3 in DNA: TGTGCCAGTAGTCCCCGCGGGACAGGGGGATCTCAGCCCCAGCATTTT. Its protein is CASSPRGTGGSQPQHF.

This rearrangement joins TRBV4-1 to TRBJ1-6, with a weak D call TRBD1 (6 bases). CDR1 MGHRA and CDR2 YSYEKL come from the germline V gene. This CDR3 region has 19 residues. Trimming stripped 0 bases from V and 0 bases from J, with 15 bases between. Here the CDR3 reads CASSQDGQRISSYNSPLHF. CDR3 bases: TGCGCCAGCAGCCAAGACGGACAGAGAATAAGCTCCTATAATTCACCCCTCCACTTT.

The chain couples TRBV7-9 to TRBJ2-7; 7 bases are a match to TRBD2. This CDR3 comprises 15 residues. V was pared by 7 bases and J by 3 bases, with 12 bases of the junction left unmatched. Germline CDR1 SEHNR, CDR2 FQNEAQ (reference sequence). The DNA for the CDR3 is TGTGCCAGCATCCGTAATCTAGCGGCCCTCTACGAGCAGTACTTC. Its translation: CASIRNLAALYEQYF. Using reference TRBV7-9 and TRBJ2-7 for the parts outside the CDR3, the full variable domain is DTGVSQNPRHKITKRGQNVTFRCDPISEHNRLYWYRQTLGQGPEFLTYFQNEAQLEKSRLLSDRFSAERPKGSFSTLEIQRTEQGDSAMYLCASIRNLAALYEQYFGPGTRLTVT.

The V gene is TRBV19, the J gene TRBJ2-1, with TRBD2 identical over 12 bases. The CDR3 covers 16 residues. J lost 7 bases, V lost 5 bases, and 9 bases had no gene match. Germline CDR1 and CDR2: LNHDA and SQIVND (reference sequence). Here the CDR3 reads CASSLRLAGVKNEQFF. The CDR3 DNA follows: TGTGCCAGTAGTCTTAGACTAGCGGGGGTGAAAAATGAGCAGTTCTTC.

This chain connects TRBV5-1 to TRBJ2-5, with 9 bases lining up with TRBD2. Germline V CDR1 and CDR2: SGHRS, YFSETQ. This CDR3 comprises 15 residues. Trimming removed 5 bases from V and 1 base from J; junction bases left unmatched: 6. For the CDR3, the DNA is TGCGCCAGCAGGCGTCTAGCGGGGATCCAAGAGACCCAGTACTTC. This codes for CASRRLAGIQETQYF. The full variable domain, in which reference TRBV5-1 and TRBJ2-5 provide the parts outside the CDR3, is KAGVTQTPRYLIKTRGQQVTLSCSPISGHRSVSWYQQTPGQGLQFLFEYFSETQRNKGNFPGRFSGRQFSNSRSEMNVSTLELGDSALYLCASRRLAGIQETQYFGPGTRLLVL.

The V and J genes are TRBV10-3 and TRBJ2-7; possibly TRBD2 for D (6 bases). The CDR3 extends over 16 amino acids. CDR1 is ENHRY and CDR2 is SYGVKD in the germline V gene. With 2 bases removed from V and 0 bases from J, the gap between germline ends came to 14 bases. CDR3 coding DNA: TGTGCCATCAGTGAGGGAGCGGGCACTACCTCCTACGAGCAGTACTTC. Translation: CAISEGAGTTSYEQYF.

This clone is a singleton in its sample. The V and J genes are TRBV10-1 and TRBJ1-2, with a tentative D call TRBD1 (5 bases). The CDR3 consists of 14 residues. Trimming stripped 2 bases from V and 4 bases from J, with 11 bases between. Germline V gives CDR1 WNHNN, CDR2 SYGVQD (reference sequence). The CDR3, as DNA: TGCGCCAGCAGTGAGAAACAGGCCGGCTATGGCTACACCTTC. Amino acid sequence: CASSEKQAGYGYTF.

V is TRBV7-6 and J is TRBJ1-1, with TRBD1 matching over 8 bases. The germline V gene encodes CDR1 SGHVS and CDR2 FNYEAQ. This CDR3 is 13 amino acids long. The junction had 0 bases not matched to a gene; V was cut back by 2 bases and J by 4 bases. CDR3 amino acids: CASSLTGGTEAFF. DNA of the CDR3: TGTGCCAGCAGCTTAACAGGGGGCACTGAAGCTTTCTTT. The full variable domain, rest sourced from reference TRBV7-6 and TRBJ1-1, is GAGVSQSPRYKVTKRGQDVALRCDPISGHVSLYWYRQALGQGPEFLTYFNYEAQQDKSGLPNDRFSAERPEGSISTLTIQRTEQRDSAMYRCASSLTGGTEAFFGQGTRLTVV.

This clone was observed once. J is TRBJ1-2 and V is TRBV28, with 9 bases aligning to TRBD1. The CDR3 is made up of 19 amino acids. Unmatched junction bases numbered 16, after V lost 3 bases and J lost 2 bases. Per germline, CDR1 MDHEN and CDR2 SYDVKM. The CDR3 DNA reads as TGTGCCAGCAGTTTCCCGAGGCGGGACAGGGATGATTTAAACTATGGCTACACCTTC. It specifies CASSFPRRDRDDLNYGYTF.